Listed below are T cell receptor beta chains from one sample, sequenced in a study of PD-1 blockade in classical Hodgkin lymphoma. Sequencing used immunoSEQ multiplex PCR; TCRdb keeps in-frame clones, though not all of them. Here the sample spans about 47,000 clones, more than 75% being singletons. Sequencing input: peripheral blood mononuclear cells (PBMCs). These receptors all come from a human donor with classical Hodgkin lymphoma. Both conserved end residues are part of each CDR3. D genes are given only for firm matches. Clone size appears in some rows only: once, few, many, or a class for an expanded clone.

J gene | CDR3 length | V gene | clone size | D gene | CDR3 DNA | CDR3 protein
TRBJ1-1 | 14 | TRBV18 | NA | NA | TGTGCCAGCTCACCAATGTATCTGAACACTGAAGCTTTCTTT | CASSPMYLNTEAFF
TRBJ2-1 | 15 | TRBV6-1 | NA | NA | TGTGCCAGCAGTGAAGGTCCGAGCTCCTACAATGAGCAGTTCTTC | CASSEGPSSYNEQFF
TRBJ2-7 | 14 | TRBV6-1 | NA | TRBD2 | TGTGCCAGCAGTTCTAGCGGGAGGGCCTACGAGCAGTACTTC | CASSSSGRAYEQYF
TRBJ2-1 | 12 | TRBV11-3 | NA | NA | TGTGCCAGCAGCAGTACAGTAGGTGAGCAGTTCTTC | CASSSTVGEQFF
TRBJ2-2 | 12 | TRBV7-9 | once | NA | TGTGCCAGCAACCGGAACACCGGGGAGCTGTTTTTT | CASNRNTGELFF
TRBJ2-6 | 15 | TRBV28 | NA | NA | TGTGCCAGCAGTGGGACCCATCTCGGGGCCAACGTCCTGACTTTC | CASSGTHLGANVLTF
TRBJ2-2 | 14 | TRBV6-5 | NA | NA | TGTGCCAGCAGTCGGGACACAAACACCGGGGAGCTGTTTTTT | CASSRDTNTGELFF
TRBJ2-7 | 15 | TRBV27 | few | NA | TGTGCCAGCAGTTTGGGCCCGGGCAGAGCCTACGAGCAGTACTTC | CASSLGPGRAYEQYF
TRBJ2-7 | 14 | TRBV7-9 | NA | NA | TGTGCCAGCAGCCCCCAGGGACTGAGCTACGAGCAGTACTTC | CASSPQGLSYEQYF
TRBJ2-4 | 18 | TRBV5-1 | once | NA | TGCGCCAGCAGCCCGGGGATCGGCGAGGGCGCTAACAAAAACATTCAGTACTTC | CASSPGIGEGANKNIQYF
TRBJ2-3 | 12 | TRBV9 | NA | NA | TGTGCCAGCAGCGTAAGCACAGATACGCAGTATTTT | CASSVSTDTQYF
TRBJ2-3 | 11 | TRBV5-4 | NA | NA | TGTGCCAGCAGCCAGACAGATACGCAGTATTTT | CASSQTDTQYF
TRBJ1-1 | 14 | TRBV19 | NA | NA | TGTGCCAGTAGTATGGGGCAGCTGAACACTGAAGCTTTCTTT | CASSMGQLNTEAFF
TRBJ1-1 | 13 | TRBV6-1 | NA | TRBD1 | TGTGCCAGCGGGGGACAGGGGATGACTGAAGCTTTCTTT | CASGGQGMTEAFF
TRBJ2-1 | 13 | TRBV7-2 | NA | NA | TGTGCCAGCAGCTTAGGTCGGGTGAGTGAGCAGTTCTTC | CASSLGRVSEQFF
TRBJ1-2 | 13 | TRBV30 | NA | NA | TGTGCCTGGAGAGCCGGCGGGGACTATGGCTACACCTTC | CAWRAGGDYGYTF
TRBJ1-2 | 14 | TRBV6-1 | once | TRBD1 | TGTGCCAGCATGGTTGGGGGACAGGGGGTGGGCTACACCTTC | CASMVGGQGVGYTF
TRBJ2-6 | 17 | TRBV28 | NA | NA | TGTGCCAGCACCGTGAGAGGCCTCCGGGCTGGGGCCAACGTCCTGACTTTC | CASTVRGLRAGANVLTF
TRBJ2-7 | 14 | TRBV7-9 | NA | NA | TGTGCCAGCAGCGCGGCTGGGGTAACCTACGAGCAGTACTTC | CASSAAGVTYEQYF
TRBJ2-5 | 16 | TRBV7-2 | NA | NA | TGTGCCAGCAGCTCCCCGGGACTGGGTGTACAAGAGACCCAGTACTTC | CASSSPGLGVQETQYF
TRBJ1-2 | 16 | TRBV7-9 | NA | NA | TGTGCCAGCAGCGCCTCTTCGACAGGAGGGAACTATGGCTACACCTTC | CASSASSTGGNYGYTF
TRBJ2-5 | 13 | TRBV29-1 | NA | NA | TGCAGCGTTGCCCTCTTAGGTGGGGAGACCCAGTACTTC | CSVALLGGETQYF
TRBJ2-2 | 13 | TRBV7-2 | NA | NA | TGTGCCAGCAGCTCCCGACGGGGAGGGGAGCTGTTTTTT | CASSSRRGGELFF
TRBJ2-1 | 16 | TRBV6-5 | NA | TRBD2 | TGTGCCAGCAGTTACTCTCACGGGGGGGGTTACAATGAGCAGTTCTTC | CASSYSHGGGYNEQFF
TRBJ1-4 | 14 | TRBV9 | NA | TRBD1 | TGTGCCAGCAGCGCAGGGGGCACTAATGAAAAACTGTTTTTT | CASSAGGTNEKLFF
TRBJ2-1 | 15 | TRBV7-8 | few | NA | TGTGCCAGCAGCTTAGGGGACCTATCTCACCAGGAGCAGTTCTTC | CASSLGDLSHQEQFF
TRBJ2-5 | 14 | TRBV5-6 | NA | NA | TGTGCCAGCAGACTGAGGGGCCTCCAAGAGACCCAGTACTTC | CASRLRGLQETQYF
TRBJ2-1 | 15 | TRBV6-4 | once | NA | TGTGCCAGCAGTGACAGGGATAAATCCTACAATGAGCAGTTCTTC | CASSDRDKSYNEQFF
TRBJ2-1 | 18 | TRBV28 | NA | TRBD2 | TGTGCCAGCAGTTCTCCTCTAGCGGGAGGGGGGTCCTACAATGAGCAGTTCTTC | CASSSPLAGGGSYNEQFF
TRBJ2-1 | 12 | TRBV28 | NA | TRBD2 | TGTGCCAGCAGTCCGGGGGGCAATGAGCAGTTCTTC | CASSPGGNEQFF
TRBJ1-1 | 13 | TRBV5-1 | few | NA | TGCGCCAGCGCGGACAGCTTGAACACTGAAGCTTTCTTT | CASADSLNTEAFF
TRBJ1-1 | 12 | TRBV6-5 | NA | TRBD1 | TGTGCCACCGGACAGGTGAACACTGAAGCTTTCTTT | CATGQVNTEAFF
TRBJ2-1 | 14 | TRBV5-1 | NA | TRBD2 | TGCGCCAGCAGCTTGACAGCGGGGAGGAGCGAGCAGTTCTTC | CASSLTAGRSEQFF
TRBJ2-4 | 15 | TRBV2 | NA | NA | TGTGCCAGCAGTGTGGGGCCGCGATTTGGAAACATTCAGTACTTC | CASSVGPRFGNIQYF
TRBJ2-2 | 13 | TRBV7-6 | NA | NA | TGTGCCAGCAGCCCCAGAGAGACCGGGGAGCTGTTTTTT | CASSPRETGELFF
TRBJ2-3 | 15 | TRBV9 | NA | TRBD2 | TGTGCCAGCAGCGTAACTAGCGGGTATACAGATACGCAGTATTTT | CASSVTSGYTDTQYF
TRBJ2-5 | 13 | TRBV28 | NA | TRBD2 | TGTGCCAGCAGCTGGGGGGAGGGAGAGACCCAGTACTTC | CASSWGEGETQYF
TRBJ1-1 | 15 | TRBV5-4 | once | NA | TGTGCCAGCAGCCTAATGGGATACACAAACACTGAAGCTTTCTTT | CASSLMGYTNTEAFF
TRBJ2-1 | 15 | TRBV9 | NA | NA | TGTGCCAGCAGCCCGCTCGGGAGCTCCTACAATGAGCAGTTCTTC | CASSPLGSSYNEQFF
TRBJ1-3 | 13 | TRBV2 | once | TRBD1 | TGTGCCAGCAGCCAGGACAGGACGGACACCATATATTTT | CASSQDRTDTIYF
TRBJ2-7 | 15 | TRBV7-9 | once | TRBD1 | TGTGCCAGCAGCTTAGAAGGACAGGGGGTTAGCGAGCAGTACTTC | CASSLEGQGVSEQYF
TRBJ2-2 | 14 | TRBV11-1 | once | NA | TGTGCCAGCAGCTTAGAGGTATTCACCGGGGAGCTGTTTTTT | CASSLEVFTGELFF
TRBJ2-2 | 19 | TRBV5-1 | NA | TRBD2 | TGCGCCAGCCATTTTAGCGGGAGTCTTGGGGCCGTCGGCGGCGGGGAGCTGTTTTTT | CASHFSGSLGAVGGGELFF
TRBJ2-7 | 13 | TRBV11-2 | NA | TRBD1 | TGTGCCAGCAGCCCCGGACAGGGCTACGAGCAGTACTTC | CASSPGQGYEQYF
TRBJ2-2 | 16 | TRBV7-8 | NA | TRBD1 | TGTGCCAGCAGCCCACTCGGGACAGGGAGTACCGGGGAGCTGTTTTTT | CASSPLGTGSTGELFF
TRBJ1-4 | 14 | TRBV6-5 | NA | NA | TGTGCCAGCACCCAGAGACGGGGGAAGAACAAACTGTTTTTT | CASTQRRGKNKLFF
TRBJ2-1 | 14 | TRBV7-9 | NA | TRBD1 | TGTGCCAGCAGCTTAGCGCAGAACAGGGGTGAGCAGTTCTTC | CASSLAQNRGEQFF
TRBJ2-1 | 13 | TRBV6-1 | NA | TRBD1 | TGTGCCAGCAGGGGACAGGATCTAAATGAGCAGTTCTTC | CASRGQDLNEQFF
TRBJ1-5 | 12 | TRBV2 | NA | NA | TGTGCCAGCAGCTCAGGCAGTCAGCCCCAGCATTTT | CASSSGSQPQHF
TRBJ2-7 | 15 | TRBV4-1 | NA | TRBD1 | TGCGCCAGCAGCCAAACCGAGGTGGGACAGGGGGGGCAGTACTTC | CASSQTEVGQGGQYF
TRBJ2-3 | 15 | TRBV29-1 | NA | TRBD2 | TGCAGCGCAGACGGGACTAGGGAGGCCGGAGATACGCAGTATTTT | CSADGTREAGDTQYF
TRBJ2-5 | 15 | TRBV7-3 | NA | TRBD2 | TGTGCCAGCAGCCCCCTCCCTAGCGGGAGTGAGACCCAGTACTTC | CASSPLPSGSETQYF
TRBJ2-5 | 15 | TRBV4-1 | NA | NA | TGCGCCAGCAGCCCGGACCTGGGACGTCCGGAGACCCAGTACTTC | CASSPDLGRPETQYF
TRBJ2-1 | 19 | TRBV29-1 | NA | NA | TGCAGCGTTGAAGATATAGGGTCGGAAGGCGGGATAAGGAACAATGAGCAGTTCTTC | CSVEDIGSEGGIRNNEQFF